This TCR beta chain originates from a study of CD8 T cells in Susac syndrome. Negative isolation yielded CD8+ and CD4+ T cells; FACS enriched TEMRA cells. Trimming shortened V by 0 bases and J by 4 bases, and 21 bases separated the two germline ends. Per germline, CDR1 MGHRA and CDR2 YSYEKL. This CDR3 spans 18 amino acids. cDNA came from roughly 0.5 to 1 ug RNA primed by random hexamers. TCRdb re-called the immunoSEQ multiplex PCR reads with MiXCR, one entry per CDR3 protein. The table lists 110,000 to 150,000 distinct CDR3 sequences, around 95% of them singletons. The chain recombines TRBV4-1 with TRBJ1-1; D uncertain. The sequenced material came from CD4+ T cells from PBMCs. This sequence was found in a human donor with Susac syndrome. This CDR3 reads CASSQESWNSALRTEAFF. The CDR3 DNA reads as TGCGCCAGCAGCCAAGAATCTTGGAATTCCGCTCTTCGCACTGAAGCTTTCTTT.